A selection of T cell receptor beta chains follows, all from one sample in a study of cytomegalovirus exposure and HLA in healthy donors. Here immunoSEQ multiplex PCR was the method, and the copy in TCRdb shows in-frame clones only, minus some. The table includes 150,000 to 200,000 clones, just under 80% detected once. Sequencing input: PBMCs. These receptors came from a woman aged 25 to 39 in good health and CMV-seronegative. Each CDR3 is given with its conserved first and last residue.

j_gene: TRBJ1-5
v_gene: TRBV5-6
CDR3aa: CASSLGVLPSNQPQHF

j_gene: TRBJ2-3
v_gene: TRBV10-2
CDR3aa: CASSDQMGGGTDTQYF

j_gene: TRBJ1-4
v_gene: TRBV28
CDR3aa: CASSLSGLSFGGEKLFF

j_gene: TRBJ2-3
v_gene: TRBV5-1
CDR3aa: CASSFITGGTDTQYF

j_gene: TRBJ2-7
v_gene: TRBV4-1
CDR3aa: CASSQDGSGQGSYEQYF

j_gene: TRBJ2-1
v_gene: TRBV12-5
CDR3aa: CASGSGTSGVNEQFF

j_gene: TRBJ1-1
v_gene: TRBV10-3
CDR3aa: CAISETGAVNTEAFF

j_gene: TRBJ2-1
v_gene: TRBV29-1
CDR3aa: CSVDRDRGGNEQFF

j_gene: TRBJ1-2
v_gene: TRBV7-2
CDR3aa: CASSLAGDWPDTF

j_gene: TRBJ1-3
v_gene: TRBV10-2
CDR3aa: CASRNRGSGNTIYF

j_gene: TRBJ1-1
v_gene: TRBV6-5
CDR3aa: CAVFRGTWNTEAFF

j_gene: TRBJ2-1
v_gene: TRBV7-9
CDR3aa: CASSPGLAGGGSYNEQFF

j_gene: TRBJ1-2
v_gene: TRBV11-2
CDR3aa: CASSEGAIYGYTF

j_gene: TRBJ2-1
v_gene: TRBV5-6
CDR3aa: CASSFALDSNEQFF

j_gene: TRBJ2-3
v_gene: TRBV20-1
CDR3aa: CSAAGADTQYF

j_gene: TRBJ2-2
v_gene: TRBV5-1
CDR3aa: CASSLVGQGTAGELFF

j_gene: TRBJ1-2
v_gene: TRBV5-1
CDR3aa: CASREGTGFHGYTF

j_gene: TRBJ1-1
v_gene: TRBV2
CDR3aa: CASSEPNSLRMDSITEAFF

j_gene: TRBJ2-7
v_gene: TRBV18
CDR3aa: CASSRDRGQYF

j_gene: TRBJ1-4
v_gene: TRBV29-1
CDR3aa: CSVVGAGNEKLFF

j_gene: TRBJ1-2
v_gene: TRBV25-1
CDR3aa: CASSDLTGPPKGYGYTF

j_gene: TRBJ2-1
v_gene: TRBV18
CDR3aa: CASSPPRQDNEQFF

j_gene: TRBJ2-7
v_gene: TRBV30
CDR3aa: CAWRRTGGYEQYF

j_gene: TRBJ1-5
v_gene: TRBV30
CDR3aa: CAWSVHRTDTRRYSNQPQHF

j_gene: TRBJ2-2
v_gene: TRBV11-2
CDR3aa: CASGTSAYPGELFF

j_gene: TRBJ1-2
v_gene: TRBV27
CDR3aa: CASSLWTGGGNGYTF

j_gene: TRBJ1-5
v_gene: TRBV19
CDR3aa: CASSIRSGQVGNQPQHF

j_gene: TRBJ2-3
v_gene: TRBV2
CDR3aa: CAWGAGADSDTQYF

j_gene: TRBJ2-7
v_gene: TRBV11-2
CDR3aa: CASSLGGVYEQYF

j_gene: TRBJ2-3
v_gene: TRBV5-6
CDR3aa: CASSITRDSGTDTQYF

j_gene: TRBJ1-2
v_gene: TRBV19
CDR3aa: CASSIRPGTEYGYTF

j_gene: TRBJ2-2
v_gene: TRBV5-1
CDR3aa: CASSVAGTGDGAGELFF

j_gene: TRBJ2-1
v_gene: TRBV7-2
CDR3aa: CASRPGTSGYGQFF

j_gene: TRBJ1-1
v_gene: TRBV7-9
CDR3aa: CASSLVGQGEAFF

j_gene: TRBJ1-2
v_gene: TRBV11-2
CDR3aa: CASSFGTGAYYGYTF

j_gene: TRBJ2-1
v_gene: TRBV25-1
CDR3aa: CASSERSAGDHYNEQFF

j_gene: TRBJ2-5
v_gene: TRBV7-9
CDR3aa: CASSTWTAEETQYF

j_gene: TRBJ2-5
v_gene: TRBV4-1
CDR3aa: CASSQSLTQGYQETQYF

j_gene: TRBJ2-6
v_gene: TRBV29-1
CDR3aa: CSVDDQDTPRSGANVLTF

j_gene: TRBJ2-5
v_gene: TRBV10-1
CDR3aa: CASSEAAGVQETQYF

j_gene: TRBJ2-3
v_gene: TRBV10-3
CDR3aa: CAISEKLAGGTSTDTQYF

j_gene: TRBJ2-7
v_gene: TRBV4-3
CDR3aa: CASSQGLQGISYEQYF

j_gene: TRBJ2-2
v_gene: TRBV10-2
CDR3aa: CASSDGLAANTGELFF

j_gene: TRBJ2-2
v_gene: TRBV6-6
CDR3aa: CASSPSVANTGELFF

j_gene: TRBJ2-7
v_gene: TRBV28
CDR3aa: CASSPSGEISYEQYF

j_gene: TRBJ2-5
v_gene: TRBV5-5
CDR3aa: CASSSGDSETQYF

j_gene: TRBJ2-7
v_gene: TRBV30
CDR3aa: CAWMRDSYEQYF

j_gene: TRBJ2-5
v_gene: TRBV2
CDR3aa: CASTRGLAGSQETQYF

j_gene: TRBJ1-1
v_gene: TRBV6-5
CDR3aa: CASSYPTRIAEAFF

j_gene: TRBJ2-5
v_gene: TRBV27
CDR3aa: CASSPLLAKETQYF

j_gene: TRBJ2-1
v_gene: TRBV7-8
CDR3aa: CASSLANLAGEDNEQFF

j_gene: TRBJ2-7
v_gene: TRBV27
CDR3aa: CASRPRLARTYEQYF

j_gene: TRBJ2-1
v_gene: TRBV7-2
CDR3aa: CASSPFMGVGNEQFF